Presented here are 14 T cell receptor beta chains from one specimen sequenced in a study of Ad26.COV2.S vaccination and SARS-CoV-2 variants. The repertoire was sequenced with immunoSEQ multiplex PCR; TCRdb's copy has only in-frame clones and lacks some. This sample has about 180,000 clones; around 85% occur once, and the top ten carry more than 4.5%. This material consisted of peripheral blood, taken after recovery from COVID-19. Every receptor here comes from a human donor who had recovered from COVID-19.

The chain uses TRBV27 and TRBJ2-3, with 7 positions matching TRBD1. The CDR3 sequence is 14 residues long. Germline values: CDR1 MNHEY, CDR2 SMNVEV (reference sequence). Germline trimming cut 5 bases from V and 3 bases from J; bases unmatched to any gene: 5. The chain's CDR3 is CASSPMTGTDTQYF. In DNA form, the CDR3 reads TGTGCCAGCAGTCCAATGACAGGGACAGATACGCAGTATTTT.

V usage is TRBV6-5 and J usage is TRBJ2-7; 9 nucleotides match TRBD2. The CDR3 loop spans 12 amino acids. V was pared by 7 bases and J by 9 bases, with 7 bases of the junction left unmatched. Looked up from germline, CDR1 is MNHEY and CDR2 is SVGAGI. The CDR3 sequence: CASKTSGPRQYF. CDR3 sequence (DNA): TGTGCCAGCAAGACTAGCGGACCGCGGCAGTACTTC.

This clone was recorded once. The V gene is TRBV9, the J gene TRBJ1-6; D may be TRBD1 (5 bases). Germline CDR1 is SGDLS and CDR2 is YYNGEE. The CDR3 has 15 amino acids. The germline V and J ends were trimmed by 4 bases and 10 bases, with 18 bases remaining between them. CDR3 coding DNA: TGTGCCAGCAGCCCTGGACTGGGGCTTGAATCACCCCTCCACTTT. Translated, it gives CASSPGLGLESPLHF.

The V gene is TRBV28, the J gene TRBJ1-6, with 8 positions matching TRBD1. This CDR3 has 13 amino acids. Looked up from germline, CDR1 is MDHEN and CDR2 is SYDVKM. J was trimmed by 6 bases and V by 8 bases; bases with no gene match: 3. The CDR3 DNA reads as TGTGCCAGCCGGGACAGGCCTAATTCACCCCTCCACTTT. The encoded protein is CASRDRPNSPLHF.

J is TRBJ2-1 and V is TRBV11-3; D may correspond to TRBD1 or TRBD2 (5 bases each). The CDR3 loop spans 13 amino acids. Germline CDR1 and CDR2: SGHNT and YENEEA. Trimming took off 1 base at V and 12 bases at J, with 13 bases between the two ends. The CDR3 bases are TGTGCCAGCAGCTTAGGGGTTGAGAGGGGGCAGTTCTTC. Protein sequence: CASSLGVERGQFF.

The V and J genes are TRBV20-1 and TRBJ2-7; 9 positions agree with TRBD2. J was trimmed by 3 bases and V by 3 bases; bases with no gene match: 9. This CDR3 comprises 15 residues. Per germline, CDR1 DFQATT and CDR2 SNEGSKA (reference sequence). The CDR3 bases are TGCAGTGCTAGTTTGAGGCTAGCGGGATTCTACGAGCAGTACTTC. Amino acids: CSASLRLAGFYEQYF.

The J gene is TRBJ1-6, the V gene TRBV5-1, with D possibly matching TRBD1 (6 bases). CDR3 length: 17 residues. V lost 2 bases to trimming and J lost 10 bases, with 22 bases between them. Germline V gene sequence: CDR1 SGHRS, CDR2 YFSETQ. The CDR3 region has the DNA TGCGCCAGCAGCTTCGGGTATACCACAGGGATCGGCTCACCCCTCCACTTT. Amino acids: CASSFGYTTGIGSPLHF.

The chain combines TRBV6-1 with TRBJ1-2; D gene ambiguous. Trimming shortened V by 0 bases and J by 0 bases, and 5 bases separated the two germline ends. The germline V gene has CDR1 MNHNS and CDR2 SASEGT. This CDR3 has 14 residues. CDR3 coding DNA: TGTGCCAGCAGTGAAGCGGCCGCTAACTATGGCTACACCTTC. It encodes CASSEAAANYGYTF.

V usage is TRBV25-1 and J usage is TRBJ2-5; TRBD2 might be the D (8 bases). Germline V gene lookup returns CDR1 MGHDK and CDR2 SYGVNS. The CDR3 is 14 amino acids. Trimming pared 8 bases from V and 5 bases from J, leaving 18 bases between. The CDR3 here is CASLGQREMETQYF. CDR3 DNA: TGTGCCAGCCTGGGACAGCGGGAGATGGAGACCCAGTACTTC.

The gene calls are TRBV15 and TRBJ2-5; D remains ambiguous. The CDR3 runs to 12 residues. Trimming removed 0 bases from V and 7 bases from J, with 6 bases in between. Germline V gene data show CDR1 as LNHNV and CDR2 as YYDKDF (reference sequence). CDR3 sequence reads: CATSRDLSTQYF. The CDR3 nucleotides read TGTGCCACCAGCAGAGATCTCTCGACCCAGTACTTC.

The V gene is TRBV6-4, the J gene TRBJ1-2, with a weak D call TRBD1 (5 bases). With 2 bases removed from V and 4 bases from J, the gap between germline ends came to 8 bases. This CDR3 is 13 amino acids long. The germline gives CDR1 MRHNA, CDR2 SNTAGT. The CDR3 DNA reads TGTGCCAGCAGTGACACGGGGACCTATGGCTACACCTTC. Amino acid sequence: CASSDTGTYGYTF.

CDR3 in DNA: TGTGCCAGCAGCTTAGCTGCCCCAGGGGCTGGAAACACCATATATTTT. Translating gives CASSLAAPGAGNTIYF. The chain uses TRBV7-6 and TRBJ1-3, with a weak D call TRBD1 (6 bases). The ends were cut back, 0 bases at V and 2 bases at J, with 11 bases in the middle. The CDR3 covers 16 residues. Looked up from germline, CDR1 is SGHVS and CDR2 is FNYEAQ.

This chain links TRBV9 with TRBJ2-6; possible D gene TRBD1, 5 bases. V lost 0 bases and J 0 bases, leaving 13 bases between the germline ends. The CDR3 sequence is 18 residues long. Germline V gene lookup returns CDR1 SGDLS and CDR2 YYNGEE. CDR3 in amino acids: CASSVGQGTSSGANVLTF. CDR3 bases: TGTGCCAGCAGCGTAGGTCAGGGAACGAGCTCTGGGGCCAACGTCCTGACTTTC. Combining the CDR3 with reference TRBV9 and TRBJ2-6 gives the whole variable domain DSGVTQTPKHLITATGQRVTLRCSPRSGDLSVYWYQQSLDQGLQFLIQYYNGEERAKGNILERFSAQQFPDLHSELNLSSLELGDSALYFCASSVGQGTSSGANVLTFGAGSRLTVL.

The chain employs TRBV9 and TRBJ2-3, with a possible D match to TRBD1 (6 bases). From germline, CDR1 is SGDLS and CDR2 YYNGEE. The CDR3 loop spans 18 amino acids. V was clipped by 0 bases and J by 3 bases, with 20 bases between them. CDR3 loop: CASSVAIMGSGTTDTQYF. The CDR3 DNA sequence: TGTGCCAGCAGCGTAGCTATTATGGGGTCCGGGACAACAGATACGCAGTATTTT.